These T cell receptor beta chains were read from a single sample in a study of blood T cell repertoires in COVID-19. The table came from immunoSEQ multiplex PCR; TCRdb's copy has only in-frame clones and leaves some out. Of 150,000 or so clones detected, about 93% appear once; the ten largest clones hold roughly 5%. Sequencing was done on a sample of peripheral blood. The receptor set was obtained from a woman between 45 and 60 years old with acute or convalescent COVID-19. Both conserved end residues are part of each CDR3. The order of the fields is J gene, CDR3 length, V gene, clone size, D gene, CDR3 DNA, CDR3 protein. The D gene is left open where the match is weak. A clone size is listed for some rows: how often the clone was seen (once, few, many), or a class if it is expanded.

TRBJ2-7	14	TRBV28	NA	NA	TGTGCCAGCAGTTTCGGGGGAGCGGCCTACGAGCAGTACTTC	CASSFGGAAYEQYF
TRBJ1-1	14	TRBV27	once	TRBD1	TGTGCCAGCAGTCAAATTGGACAGGGGGATGAAGCTTTCTTT	CASSQIGQGDEAFF
TRBJ1-2	15	TRBV7-9	once	NA	TGTGCCAGCAGCCCGGACACAGGGTTTTACTATGGCTACACCTTC	CASSPDTGFYYGYTF
TRBJ2-6	16	TRBV6-2/TRBV6-3	NA	NA	TGTGCCAGCAGCCCTTGGGGAGCCTCTGGGGCCAACGTCCTGACTTTC	CASSPWGASGANVLTF
TRBJ2-7	15	TRBV9	once	TRBD1	TGTGCCAGCAGCGTAGGGACAGGGTTATCCTACGAGCAGTACTTC	CASSVGTGLSYEQYF
TRBJ1-2	15	TRBV7-3	NA	NA	TGTGCCAGCAGCTTAAATTCCTGGGCCGATGAGGGCTACACCTTC	CASSLNSWADEGYTF
TRBJ1-4	15	TRBV19	NA	NA	TGTGCCAGTCGTGCCTCAGGGGCAGATAATGAAAAACTGTTTTTT	CASRASGADNEKLFF
TRBJ2-7	17	TRBV22-1	NA	NA	TGTCCTGGGAGCTCATCTACTGGTGGGCAGCTCTCCTACGAGCAGTACTTC	CPGSSSTGGQLSYEQYF
TRBJ1-1	15	TRBV27	NA	TRBD1	TGTGCCAGCAGTAGAACAGGGGGCAGGGACACTGAAGCTTTCTTT	CASSRTGGRDTEAFF
TRBJ2-4	13	TRBV6-5	NA	TRBD1	TGTGCCAGCAGTTACGGGGACAGGTTAATTCAGTACTTC	CASSYGDRLIQYF
TRBJ2-1	17	TRBV3-1/TRBV3-2	NA	NA	TGTGCCAGCAGCCAAGAGGAGGAGACTTGGACCTACAATGAGCAGTTCTTC	CASSQEEETWTYNEQFF
TRBJ2-3	13	TRBV12-5	NA	TRBD2	TGTGCTAGTGGTGTCGGGGGGTCAGATACGCAGTATTTT	CASGVGGSDTQYF
TRBJ2-7	15	TRBV15	NA	NA	TGTGCCACCAGCAGAGACCGAGCGAGGGGGAACGAGCAGTACTTC	CATSRDRARGNEQYF
TRBJ1-1	11	TRBV2	NA	NA	TGTGCCACCCAAGCTAACACTGAAGCTTTCTTT	CATQANTEAFF
TRBJ1-1	14	TRBV28	NA	NA	TGTGCCAGCAGCCCACTGACAGTTAACACTGAAGCTTTCTTT	CASSPLTVNTEAFF
TRBJ1-1	13	TRBV2	NA	NA	TGTGCCAGCAGTCCAGACGGGGTGGGTGAAGCTTTCTTT	CASSPDGVGEAFF
TRBJ2-3	17	TRBV7-9	NA	NA	TGTGCCAGCAGCTTAGGATTGAGGGGGGGCGAAACAGATACGCAGTATTTT	CASSLGLRGGETDTQYF
TRBJ2-7	15	TRBV28	NA	TRBD2	TGTGCCAGCAGTTCGGTGAGTGGCGGGAGTTACGAGCAGTACTTC	CASSSVSGGSYEQYF